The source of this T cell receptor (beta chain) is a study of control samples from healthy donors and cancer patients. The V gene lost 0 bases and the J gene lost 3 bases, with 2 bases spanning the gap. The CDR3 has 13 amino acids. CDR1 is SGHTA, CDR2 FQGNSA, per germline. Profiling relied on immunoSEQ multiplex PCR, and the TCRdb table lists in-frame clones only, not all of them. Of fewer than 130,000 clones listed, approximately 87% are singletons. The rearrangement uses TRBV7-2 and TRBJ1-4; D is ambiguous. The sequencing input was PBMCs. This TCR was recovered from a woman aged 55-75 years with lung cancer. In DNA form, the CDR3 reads TGTGCCAGCAGCTTAGCCCCTAATGAAAAACTGTTTTTT. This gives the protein CASSLAPNEKLFF.